Listed below are T cell receptor beta chains from one sample, sequenced in a study of T cell repertoires in cytomegalovirus infection. One entry per CDR3 protein, called by TCRdb with MiXCR from the reads. This table has roughly 320,000 distinct CDR3 sequences, about 9.2% appearing once. Specimen: PBMCs. These TCRs come from a human donor in good health (CMV status not recorded). Some clones in this sample may be carry-over from other donors' samples. CDR3s include the opening cysteine and the closing phenylalanine or tryptophan. A D gene is named only where the DNA matches it firmly. Not every row has a clone size; where given, it reads once, few, many or a size class.

14	TRBJ2-1	many	NA	TRBV6-5	TGTGCCAGCAGTTACTCCTCCGTCAAATATGAGCAGTTCTTC	CASSYSSVKYEQFF
15	TRBJ2-3	many	NA	TRBV12-3/TRBV12-4	TGTGCCAGCAGTACACTAGCCTCGCGGGTAGATACGCAGTATTTT	CASSTLASRVDTQYF
16	TRBJ1-1	few	TRBD1	TRBV28	TGTGCCAGCAGAAAGACAGGGGGGTTAGAGTTCGCTGAAGCTTTCTTT	CASRKTGGLEFAEAFF
14	TRBJ2-1	NA	NA	TRBV7-9	TGTGCCAGCCCACGACCGACCCATTACAATGAGCAGTTCTTC	CASPRPTHYNEQFF
13	TRBJ2-5	many	NA	TRBV12-3/TRBV12-4	TGTGCCAGCAGTTCTCCCTTCGGAGAGACCCAGTACTTC	CASSSPFGETQYF
16	TRBJ2-1	many	TRBD1	TRBV6-1	TGTGCCAGCAGTGAAAACAGGGGCTTTCATTACAATGAGCAGTTCTTC	CASSENRGFHYNEQFF
15	TRBJ2-5	many	NA	TRBV7-2	TGTGCCAGCAGCCTTAGGGGGAGGGCCCCAGAGACCCAGTACTTC	CASSLRGRAPETQYF
13	TRBJ2-2	many	NA	TRBV6-1	TGTGCCAGCAGTGCGTGGGGAGTTCAGGAGCTGTTTTTT	CASSAWGVQELFF
12	TRBJ2-1	NA	NA	TRBV29-1	TGCAGCGTTGATACACGAACCCATGAGCAGTTCTTC	CSVDTRTHEQFF
16	TRBJ1-1	many	NA	TRBV24-1	TGTGCCACCAGTGATTTGCCGGGCAGGGTAAAGACTGAAGCTTTCTTT	CATSDLPGRVKTEAFF
15	TRBJ2-5	many	TRBD2	TRBV7-3	TGTGCCAGCAGCTTAAGCGCGGGGGGGCAAGAGACCCAGTACTTC	CASSLSAGGQETQYF
15	TRBJ1-2	few	NA	TRBV12-3/TRBV12-4	TGTGCCAGCAGTTTAGAAGGCAGCCTTAACTATGGCTACACCTTC	CASSLEGSLNYGYTF
13	TRBJ2-1	many	NA	TRBV6-2/TRBV6-3	TGTGCCAGCAGAGGGGACTCGAACAATGAGCAGTTCTTC	CASRGDSNNEQFF
15	TRBJ2-2	many	NA	TRBV24-1	TGTGCCACCAGTACGGGGGCAGGATTCGCCGGGGAGCTGTTTTTT	CATSTGAGFAGELFF
16	TRBJ2-3	many	TRBD2	TRBV28	TGTGCCAGCAGTCTCAATCCTAGCGGGAGCACAGATACGCAGTATTTT	CASSLNPSGSTDTQYF
14	TRBJ2-1	many	NA	TRBV12-3/TRBV12-4	TGTGCCAGCACCCCGGGGACCCCCCCAAATGAGCAGTTCTTC	CASTPGTPPNEQFF
14	TRBJ2-3	NA	TRBD1	TRBV6-1	TGTGCCAGCAGTACAGGGGATAGCACAGATACGCAGTATTTT	CASSTGDSTDTQYF
13	TRBJ1-1	NA	NA	TRBV19	TGTGCCAGTGGACCGACCATGAACACTGAAGCTTTCTTT	CASGPTMNTEAFF
17	TRBJ2-1	NA	TRBD2	TRBV29-1	TGCAGCGTTGAAACCTCTAAAACCGGGACTACCTACAATGAGCAGTTCTTC	CSVETSKTGTTYNEQFF
14	TRBJ2-7	many	NA	TRBV6-1	TGTGCCAGCAGTGAGCCAGGGAGGCCAAACGAGCAGTACTTC	CASSEPGRPNEQYF
17	TRBJ2-7	many	NA	TRBV7-4	TGTGCCAGCAGCTTATGGGGGCGCGGTGAAAACTCCTACGAGCAGTACTTC	CASSLWGRGENSYEQYF
15	TRBJ2-7	once	NA	TRBV5-1	TGCGCCAGCAGCTTGTACACGGGGGCGGGTTACGAGCAGTACTTC	CASSLYTGAGYEQYF
14	TRBJ2-5	many	NA	TRBV7-6	TGTGCCAGCAGCTTAGTGGGGACCCCTTGGACCCAGTACTTC	CASSLVGTPWTQYF
15	TRBJ1-6	NA	TRBD1	TRBV18	TGTGCCAGCTCACCGTCCGGGACAGGAAATTCACCCCTCCACTTT	CASSPSGTGNSPLHF
14	TRBJ1-6	NA	NA	TRBV20-1	TGCAGTGCTAAGATCCCTGGGGATAATTCACCCCTCCACTTT	CSAKIPGDNSPLHF
14	TRBJ2-1	NA	NA	TRBV20-1	TGCAGTGCTAGGTTGCCCGCGAGCCACAATGAGCAGTTCTTC	CSARLPASHNEQFF
12	TRBJ1-1	many	NA	TRBV25-1	TGTGCCAGCAGGAGACTGAACACTGAAGCTTTCTTT	CASRRLNTEAFF
14	TRBJ1-2	few	TRBD1	TRBV5-1	TGCGCCAGCAAAAGGGGGCGCGGGGACTATGGCTACACCTTC	CASKRGRGDYGYTF
14	TRBJ1-5	many	NA	TRBV20-1	TGCAGTGCTAGAGTGGGGGCGGTCAATCAGCCCCAGCATTTT	CSARVGAVNQPQHF
16	TRBJ2-1	many	TRBD2	TRBV7-2	TGTGCCAGCAGCTTCCAAAGCGGGGGGCCCAACAATGAGCAGTTCTTC	CASSFQSGGPNNEQFF
13	TRBJ1-5	few	NA	TRBV28	TGTGCCAGCAGTTTGGCGGTGGGTCAGCCCCAGCATTTT	CASSLAVGQPQHF
13	TRBJ1-1	NA	NA	TRBV5-1	TGCGCCAGCAGCTCGGACGCGAACACTGAAGCTTTCTTT	CASSSDANTEAFF
18	TRBJ2-3	many	NA	TRBV6-2/TRBV6-3	TGTGCCAGCAGTTATAGGGGTCCGGGAGGGGGCCGGACAGATACGCAGTATTTT	CASSYRGPGGGRTDTQYF
12	TRBJ2-4	NA	TRBD1	TRBV29-1	TGCAGCGTGGGACAGGGAAAGGACATTCAGTACTTC	CSVGQGKDIQYF
14	TRBJ2-5	many	NA	TRBV20-1	TGCAGTGCTAGAAACAGGGTGCGCCCAGAGACCCAGTACTTC	CSARNRVRPETQYF
15	TRBJ2-2	many	NA	TRBV7-3	TGTGCCAGCAGCTTGTTGACAGCGAACACCGGGGAGCTGTTTTTT	CASSLLTANTGELFF
12	TRBJ2-3	many	NA	TRBV10-3	TGTGCCATCAGTGAGTCGGCAGATACGCAGTATTTT	CAISESADTQYF